The sequence of this T cell receptor (beta chain) was determined in a study of identical twins. General study points: High-abundance cord blood beta clonotypes had fewer insertions; memory repertoires showed none.

Template switching supplied a universal primer site; unique molecular identifiers were carried on the cDNA. One entry per CDR3 protein, called by TCRdb with MiXCR from the 5' RACE reads. The sample yields just under 650,000 distinct CDR3 sequences, just over 7% seen once. This clonotype was counted between two and nine times. Its cognate antigen is unknown. Another study also made use of these data, one on yellow fever vaccine responses in identical twins.

The TCR originated in a woman aged 18-35 years in good health. The sequenced sample consisted of PBMCs.

In DNA, the CDR3 is TGCGCCAGCACAGGACAGGGAGCTAACTATGGCTACACCTTC. It translates to CASTGQGANYGYTF. V and J are TRBV10-2 and TRBJ1-2; TRBD1 matches 8 bases. V trimming: 7 bases; J trimming: 0 bases; junction bases outside the gene matches: 4. The CDR3 contains 14 residues. Per germline, CDR1 WSHSY and CDR2 SAAADI.